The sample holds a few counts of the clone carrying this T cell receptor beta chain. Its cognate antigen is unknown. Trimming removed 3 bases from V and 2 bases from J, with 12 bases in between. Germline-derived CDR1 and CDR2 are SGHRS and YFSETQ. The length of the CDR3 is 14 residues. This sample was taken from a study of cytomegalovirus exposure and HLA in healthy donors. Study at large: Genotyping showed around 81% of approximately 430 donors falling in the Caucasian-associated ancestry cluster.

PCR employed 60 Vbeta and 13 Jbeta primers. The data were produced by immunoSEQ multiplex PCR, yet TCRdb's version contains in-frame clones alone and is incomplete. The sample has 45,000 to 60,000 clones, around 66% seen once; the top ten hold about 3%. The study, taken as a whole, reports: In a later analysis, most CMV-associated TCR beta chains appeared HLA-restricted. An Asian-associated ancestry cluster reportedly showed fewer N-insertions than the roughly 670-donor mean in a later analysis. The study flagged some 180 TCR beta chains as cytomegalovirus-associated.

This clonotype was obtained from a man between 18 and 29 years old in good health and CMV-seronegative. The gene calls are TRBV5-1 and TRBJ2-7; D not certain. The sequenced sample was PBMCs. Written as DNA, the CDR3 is TGCGCCAGCAGCTCTGATCTAGGAACCTACGAGCAGTACTTC. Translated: CASSSDLGTYEQYF.